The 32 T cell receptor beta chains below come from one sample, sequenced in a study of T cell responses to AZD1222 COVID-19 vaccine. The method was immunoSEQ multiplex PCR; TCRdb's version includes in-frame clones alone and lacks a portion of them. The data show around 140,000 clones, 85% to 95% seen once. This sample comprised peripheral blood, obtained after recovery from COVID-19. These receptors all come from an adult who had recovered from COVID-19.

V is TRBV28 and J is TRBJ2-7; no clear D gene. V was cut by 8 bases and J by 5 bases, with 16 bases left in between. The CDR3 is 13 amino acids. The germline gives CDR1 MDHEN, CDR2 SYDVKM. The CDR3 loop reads CASGSTPFDEQYF. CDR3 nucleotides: TGTGCCAGCGGGTCGACCCCCTTTGACGAGCAGTACTTC.

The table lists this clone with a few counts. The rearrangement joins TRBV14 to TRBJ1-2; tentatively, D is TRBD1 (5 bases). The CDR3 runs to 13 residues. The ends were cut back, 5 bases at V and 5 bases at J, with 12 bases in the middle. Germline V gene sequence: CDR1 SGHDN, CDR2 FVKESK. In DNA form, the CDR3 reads TGTGCCAGCAGCGGAGGGGCAAGTTATGGCTACACCTTC. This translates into CASSGGASYGYTF.

CDR3 DNA sequence: TGTGCCAGCAGCTTAGACCTTGGGACTAGCGGGCCCACAGATACGCAGTATTTT. Translation gives CASSLDLGTSGPTDTQYF. The chain couples TRBV13 to TRBJ2-3, with 12 bases identical to TRBD2. There are 18 residues in the CDR3. Germline V gene data show CDR1 as PRHDT and CDR2 as FYEKMQ (reference sequence). V shed 1 base, J shed 2 bases, and the junction held 7 bases outside the gene matches. The full variable domain, in which reference TRBV13 and TRBJ2-3 provide the parts outside the CDR3, is AAGVIQSPRHLIKEKRETATLKCYPIPRHDTVYWYQQGPGQDPQFLISFYEKMQSDKGSIPDRFSAQQFSDYHSELNMSSLELGDSALYFCASSLDLGTSGPTDTQYFGPGTRLTVL.

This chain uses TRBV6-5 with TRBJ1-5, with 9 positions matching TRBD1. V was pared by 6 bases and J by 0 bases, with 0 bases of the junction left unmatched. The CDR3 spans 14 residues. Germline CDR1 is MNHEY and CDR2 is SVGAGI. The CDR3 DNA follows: TGTGCCAGCAGACAGGGGGCTAGCAATCAGCCCCAGCATTTT. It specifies CASRQGASNQPQHF.

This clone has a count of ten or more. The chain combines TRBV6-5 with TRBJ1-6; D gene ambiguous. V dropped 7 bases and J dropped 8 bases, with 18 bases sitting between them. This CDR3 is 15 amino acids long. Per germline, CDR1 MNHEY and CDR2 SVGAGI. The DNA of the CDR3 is TGTGCCAGCAACGACGACCTTGGGTGGGATTCACCCCTCCACTTT. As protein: CASNDDLGWDSPLHF.

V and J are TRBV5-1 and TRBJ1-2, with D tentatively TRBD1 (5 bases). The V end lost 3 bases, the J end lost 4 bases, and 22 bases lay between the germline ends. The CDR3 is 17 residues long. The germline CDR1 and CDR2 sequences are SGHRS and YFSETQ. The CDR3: CASSYNSGAGKSYGYTF. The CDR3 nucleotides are TGCGCCAGCAGCTATAATTCTGGGGCAGGGAAGAGCTATGGCTACACCTTC. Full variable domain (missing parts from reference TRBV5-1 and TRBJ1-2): KAGVTQTPRYLIKTRGQQVTLSCSPISGHRSVSWYQQTPGQGLQFLFEYFSETQRNKGNFPGRFSGRQFSNSRSEMNVSTLELGDSALYLCASSYNSGAGKSYGYTFGSGTRLTVV.

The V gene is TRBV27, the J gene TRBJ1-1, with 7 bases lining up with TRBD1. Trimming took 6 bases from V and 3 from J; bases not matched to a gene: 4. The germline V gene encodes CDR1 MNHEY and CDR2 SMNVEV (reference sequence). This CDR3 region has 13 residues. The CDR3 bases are TGTGCCAGCAGCATGGGACAGTACACTGAAGCTTTCTTT. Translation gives CASSMGQYTEAFF.

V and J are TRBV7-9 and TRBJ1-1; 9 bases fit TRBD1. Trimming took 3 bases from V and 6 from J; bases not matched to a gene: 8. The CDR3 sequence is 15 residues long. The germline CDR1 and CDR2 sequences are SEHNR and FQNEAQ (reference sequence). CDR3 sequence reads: CASSFTGTGTAEAFF. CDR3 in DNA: TGTGCCAGCAGCTTTACAGGGACAGGGACAGCTGAAGCTTTCTTT.

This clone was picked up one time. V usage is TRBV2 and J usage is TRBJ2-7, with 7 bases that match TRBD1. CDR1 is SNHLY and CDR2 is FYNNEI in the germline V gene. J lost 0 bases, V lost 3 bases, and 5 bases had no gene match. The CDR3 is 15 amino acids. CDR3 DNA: TGTGCCAGCAGTGACCCGGGACAGAGCTCCTACGAGCAGTACTTC. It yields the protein CASSDPGQSSYEQYF.

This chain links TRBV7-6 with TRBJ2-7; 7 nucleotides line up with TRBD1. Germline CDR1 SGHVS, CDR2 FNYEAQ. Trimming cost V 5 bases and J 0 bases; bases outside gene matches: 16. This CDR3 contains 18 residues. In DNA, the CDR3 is TGTGCCAGCAGCCCAGGGGCAGGGGGTCCCCTCAGCTCCTACGAGCAGTACTTC. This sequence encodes CASSPGAGGPLSSYEQYF.

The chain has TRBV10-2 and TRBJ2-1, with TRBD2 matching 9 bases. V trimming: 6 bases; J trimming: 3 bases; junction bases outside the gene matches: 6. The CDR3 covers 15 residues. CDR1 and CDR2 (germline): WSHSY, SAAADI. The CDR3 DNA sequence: TGCGCCAGCAGCGGGGGACTAGCAGACTACAATGAGCAGTTCTTC. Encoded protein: CASSGGLADYNEQFF.

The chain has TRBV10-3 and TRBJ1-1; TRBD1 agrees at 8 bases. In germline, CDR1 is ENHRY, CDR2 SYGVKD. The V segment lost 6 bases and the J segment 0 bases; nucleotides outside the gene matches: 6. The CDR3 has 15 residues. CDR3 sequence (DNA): TGTGCCATCAGGGGGGGGGACAGGTTGAACACTGAAGCTTTCTTT. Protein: CAIRGGDRLNTEAFF.

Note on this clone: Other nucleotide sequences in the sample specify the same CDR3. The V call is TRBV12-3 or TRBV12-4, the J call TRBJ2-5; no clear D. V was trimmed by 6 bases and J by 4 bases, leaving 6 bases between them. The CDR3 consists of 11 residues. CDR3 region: CASSLGETQYF. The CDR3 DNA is TGTGCCAGCAGCCTCGGAGAGACCCAGTACTTC.

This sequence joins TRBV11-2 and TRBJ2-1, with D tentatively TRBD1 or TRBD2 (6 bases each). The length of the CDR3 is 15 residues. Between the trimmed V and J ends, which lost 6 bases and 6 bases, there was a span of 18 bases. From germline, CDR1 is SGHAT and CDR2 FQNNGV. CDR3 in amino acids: CASRQQGGPTNEQFF. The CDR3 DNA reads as TGTGCCAGCAGACAACAGGGAGGACCTACCAATGAGCAGTTCTTC. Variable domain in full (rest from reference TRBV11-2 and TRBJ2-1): EAGVAQSPRYKIIEKRQSVAFWCNPISGHATLYWYQQILGQGPKLLIQFQNNGVVDDSQLPKDRFSAERLKGVDSTLKIQPAKLEDSAVYLCASRQQGGPTNEQFFGPGTRLTVL.

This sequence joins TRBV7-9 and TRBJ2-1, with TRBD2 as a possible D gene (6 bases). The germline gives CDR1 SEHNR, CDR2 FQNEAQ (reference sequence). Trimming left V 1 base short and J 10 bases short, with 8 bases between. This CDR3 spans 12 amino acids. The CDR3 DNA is TGTGCCAGCAGCTTAGATGCGGGAGAGCAGTTCTTC. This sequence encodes CASSLDAGEQFF.

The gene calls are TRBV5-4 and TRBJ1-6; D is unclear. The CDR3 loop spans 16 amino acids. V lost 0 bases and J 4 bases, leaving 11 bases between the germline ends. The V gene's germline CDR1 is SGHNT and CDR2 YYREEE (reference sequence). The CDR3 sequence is CASSLGRAGYNSPLHF. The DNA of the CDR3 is TGTGCCAGCAGCTTGGGAAGGGCAGGTTATAATTCACCCCTCCACTTT.

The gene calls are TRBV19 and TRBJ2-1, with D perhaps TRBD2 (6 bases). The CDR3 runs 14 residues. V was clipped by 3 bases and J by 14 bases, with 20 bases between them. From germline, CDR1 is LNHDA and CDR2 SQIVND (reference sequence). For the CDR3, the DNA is TGTGCCAGTAGTATCCCTATAGAGGGCGGGACCAAGTTCTTC. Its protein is CASSIPIEGGTKFF.

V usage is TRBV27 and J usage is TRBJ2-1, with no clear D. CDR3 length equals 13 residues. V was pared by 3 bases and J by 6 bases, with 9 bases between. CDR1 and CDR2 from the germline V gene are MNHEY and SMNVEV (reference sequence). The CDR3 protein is CASSFLEVNEQFF. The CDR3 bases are TGTGCCAGCAGTTTCCTAGAGGTCAATGAGCAGTTCTTC.

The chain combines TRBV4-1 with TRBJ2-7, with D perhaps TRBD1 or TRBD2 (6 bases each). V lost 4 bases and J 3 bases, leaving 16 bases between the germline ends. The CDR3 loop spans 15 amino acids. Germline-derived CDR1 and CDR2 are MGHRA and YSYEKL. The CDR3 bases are TGCGCCAGCAGCCGGTCTCACAGGGAGGACTACGAGCAGTACTTC. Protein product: CASSRSHREDYEQYF.

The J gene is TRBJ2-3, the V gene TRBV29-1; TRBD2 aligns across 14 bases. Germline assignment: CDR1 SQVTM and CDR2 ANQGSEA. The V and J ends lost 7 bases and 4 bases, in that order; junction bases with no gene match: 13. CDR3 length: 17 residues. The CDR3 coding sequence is TGCAGCGCTTCCGGACTAGCGGGAGGTGAACGGTCAGATACGCAGTATTTT. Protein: CSASGLAGGERSDTQYF.

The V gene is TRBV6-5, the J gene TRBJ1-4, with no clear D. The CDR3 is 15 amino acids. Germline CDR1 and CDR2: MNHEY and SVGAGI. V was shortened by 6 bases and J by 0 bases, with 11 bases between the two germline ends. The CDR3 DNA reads TGTGCCAGCAGAGCCGACACAACAACTAATGAAAAACTGTTTTTT. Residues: CASRADTTTNEKLFF.

The CDR3 bases are TGTGCCAGCAGCTTAGCAGGGTTGAAAGAGACCCAGTACTTC. This translates into CASSLAGLKETQYF. The chain recombines TRBV11-1 with TRBJ2-5; no clear D. The CDR3 is 14 amino acids. The V end lost 0 bases, the J end lost 3 bases, and 8 bases lay between the germline ends. CDR1 and CDR2 (germline): SGHAT, FQDESV (reference sequence).

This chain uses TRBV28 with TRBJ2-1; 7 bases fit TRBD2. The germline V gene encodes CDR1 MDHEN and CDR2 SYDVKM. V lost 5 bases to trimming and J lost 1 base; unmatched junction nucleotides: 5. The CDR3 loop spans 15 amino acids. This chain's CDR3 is CASSRTSVSYNEQFF. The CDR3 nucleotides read TGTGCCAGCAGTCGTACTAGCGTATCCTACAATGAGCAGTTCTTC.

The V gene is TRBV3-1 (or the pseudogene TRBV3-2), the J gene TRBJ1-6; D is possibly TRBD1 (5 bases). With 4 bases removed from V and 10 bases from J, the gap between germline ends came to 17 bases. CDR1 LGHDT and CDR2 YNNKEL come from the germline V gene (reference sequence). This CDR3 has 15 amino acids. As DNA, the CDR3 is TGTGCCAGCAGCCCCCGGGGGGGTCCCCGCTCACCCCTCCACTTT. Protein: CASSPRGGPRSPLHF.

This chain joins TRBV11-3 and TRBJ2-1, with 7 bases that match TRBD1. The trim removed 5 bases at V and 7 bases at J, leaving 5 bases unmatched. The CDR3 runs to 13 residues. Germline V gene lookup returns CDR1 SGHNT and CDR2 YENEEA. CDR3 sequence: CASSPDRANEQFF. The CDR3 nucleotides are TGTGCCAGCAGCCCCGACAGGGCGAATGAGCAGTTCTTC. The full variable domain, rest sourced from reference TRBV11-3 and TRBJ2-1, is EAGVVQSPRYKIIEKKQPVAFWCNPISGHNTLYWYLQNLGQGPELLIRYENEEAVDDSQLPKDRFSAERLKGVDSTLKIQPAELGDSAVYLCASSPDRANEQFFGPGTRLTVL.

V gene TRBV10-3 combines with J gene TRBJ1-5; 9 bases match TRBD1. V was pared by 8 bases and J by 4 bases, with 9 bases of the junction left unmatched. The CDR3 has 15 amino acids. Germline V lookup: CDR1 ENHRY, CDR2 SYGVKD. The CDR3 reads CAISPGQGQNQPQHF. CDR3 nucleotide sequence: TGTGCCATCTCACCGGGACAGGGCCAAAATCAGCCCCAGCATTTT.

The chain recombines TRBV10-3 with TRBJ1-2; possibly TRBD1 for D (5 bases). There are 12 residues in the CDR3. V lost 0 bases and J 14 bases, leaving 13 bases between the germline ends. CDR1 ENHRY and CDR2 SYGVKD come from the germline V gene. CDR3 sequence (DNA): TGTGCCATCAGTGAGTCGGGGCAGGGCGAAACCTTC. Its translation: CAISESGQGETF.

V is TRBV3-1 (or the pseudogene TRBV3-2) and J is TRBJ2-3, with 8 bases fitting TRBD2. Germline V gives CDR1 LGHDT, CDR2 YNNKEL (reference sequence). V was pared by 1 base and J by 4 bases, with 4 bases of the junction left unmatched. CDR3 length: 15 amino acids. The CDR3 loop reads CASSQVAGGADTQYF. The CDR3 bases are TGTGCCAGCAGCCAAGTTGCGGGAGGAGCAGATACGCAGTATTTT.

CDR3 loop: CASRPGQGNEKLFF. The CDR3 nucleotides read TGTGCCAGCAGACCCGGACAGGGAAATGAAAAACTGTTTTTT. The V gene is TRBV6-5, the J gene TRBJ1-4, with 8 bases fitting TRBD1. Germline CDR1 MNHEY, CDR2 SVGAGI. The V gene end was trimmed by 6 bases and the J gene end by 5 bases; junction bases not matched to a gene: 5. The length of the CDR3 is 14 residues.

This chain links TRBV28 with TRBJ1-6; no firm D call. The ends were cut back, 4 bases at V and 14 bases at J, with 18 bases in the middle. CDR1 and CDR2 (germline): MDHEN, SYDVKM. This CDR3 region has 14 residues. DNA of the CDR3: TGTGCCAGCAGTTCCCGCGGAGGGCCCAAGGCCCTCCACTTT. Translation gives CASSSRGGPKALHF. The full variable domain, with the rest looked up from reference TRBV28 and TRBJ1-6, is DVKVTQSSRYLVKRTGEKVFLECVQDMDHENMFWYRQDPGLGLRLIYFSYDVKMKEKGDIPEGYSVSREKKERFSLILESASTNQTSMYLCASSSRGGPKALHFGNGTRLTVT.

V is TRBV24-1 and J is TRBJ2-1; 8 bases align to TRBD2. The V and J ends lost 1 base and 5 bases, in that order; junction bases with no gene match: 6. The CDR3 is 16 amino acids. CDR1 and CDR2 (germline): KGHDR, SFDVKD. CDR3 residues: CATSDLETSGNNEQFF. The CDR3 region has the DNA TGTGCCACCAGTGATTTAGAAACTAGCGGTAACAATGAGCAGTTCTTC.

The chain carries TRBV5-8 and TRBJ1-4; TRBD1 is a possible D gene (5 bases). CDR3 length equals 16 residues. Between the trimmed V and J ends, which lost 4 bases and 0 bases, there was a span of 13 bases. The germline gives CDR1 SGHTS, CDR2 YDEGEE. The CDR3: CASSLRTPATNEKLFF. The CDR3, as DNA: TGTGCCAGCAGCCTGAGGACACCTGCAACTAATGAAAAACTGTTTTTT.